The 9 T cell receptor beta chains in this list originate from one sample, sequenced in a study of T cell repertoires in cytomegalovirus infection. MiXCR, run by TCRdb on the reads, gives a single entry per CDR3 protein. The table lists nearly 650,000 distinct CDR3 sequences, approximately 24% of them singletons. Specimen: CD8+ T cells from PBMCs. These receptors all come from a human donor in good health (CMV status not recorded). Some clones in this sample may be carry-over from other donors' samples.

This clonotype was seen repeatedly, ten times or more. V is TRBV2 and J is TRBJ2-2; D perhaps matches TRBD2 (5 bases). CDR1 is SNHLY, CDR2 FYNNEI, per germline. The CDR3 extends over 17 amino acids. Trimming took off 5 bases at V and 0 bases at J, with 16 bases between the two ends. In nucleotides, the CDR3 is TGTGCCAGCAGTTCACCTACGGCGGGCACGAACACCGGGGAGCTGTTTTTT. Its translation is CASSSPTAGTNTGELFF.

This chain joins TRBV20-1 and TRBJ1-2; a weak D match, TRBD1 (6 bases). The V gene's germline CDR1 is DFQATT and CDR2 SNEGSKA (reference sequence). CDR3 length equals 14 residues. V lost 4 bases, J lost 4 bases, and 16 bases lay in between. The CDR3 DNA follows: TGCAGTGCTACCGCCGGGACAAACTCCTATGGCTACACCTTC. Its translation: CSATAGTNSYGYTF.

This clonotype was seen only a few times. The gene calls are TRBV11-1 and TRBJ2-7; perhaps D is TRBD1 or TRBD2 (5 bases each). The germline V and J ends were trimmed by 3 bases and 3 bases, with 15 bases remaining between them. Germline assignment: CDR1 SGHAT and CDR2 FQDESV (reference sequence). The CDR3 has 15 amino acids. In nucleotides, the CDR3 is TGTGCCAGCAGCTTGAGCCCGGGACGCAACTACGAGCAGTACGTC. It encodes CASSLSPGRNYEQYV.

The CDR3 protein is CASSLLTGLMNTEAFF. CDR3 nucleotides: TGTGCCAGCAGTCTACTGACAGGTCTCATGAACACTGAAGCTTTCTTT. The chain is built from TRBV6-2 or TRBV6-3 and TRBJ1-1; possible D gene TRBD1, 6 bases. The V gene's germline CDR1 is MNHEY and CDR2 SVGEGT. There are 16 residues in the CDR3. V lost 5 bases and J lost 0, with 16 bases in between.

The genes are TRBV7-8 and TRBJ2-3; D call uncertain. CDR3 length: 15 residues. Trimming removed 2 bases from V and 3 bases from J, with 12 bases in between. Germline loops: CDR1 SGHVS, CDR2 FQNEAQ. CDR3 coding DNA: TGTGCCAGCAGCTTATACGGTGGGCTAACAGATACGCAGTATTTT. Translation: CASSLYGGLTDTQYF.

The J gene is TRBJ2-1, the V gene TRBV6-2 or TRBV6-3; tentatively, D is TRBD1 (5 bases). V was pared by 10 bases and J by 11 bases, with 18 bases between. The CDR3 runs to 12 residues. Germline V CDR1 and CDR2: MNHEY, SVGEGT. CDR3 amino acids: CATSPHAGQQFF. For the CDR3, the DNA is TGTGCCACCTCGCCCCACGCAGGGCAGCAGTTCTTC.

This clonotype appeared many times. This rearrangement joins TRBV7-8 to TRBJ2-1, with D maybe TRBD2 (6 bases). Trimming took off 4 bases at V and 0 bases at J, with 22 bases between the two ends. The V gene's germline CDR1 is SGHVS and CDR2 FQNEAQ. The CDR3 covers 19 residues. CDR3 nucleotides: TGTGCCAGCAGCTCGCCGCTTTCATCTCGGGGGAGCTCCTACAATGAGCAGTTCTTC. Translation: CASSSPLSSRGSSYNEQFF.

This clonotype was detected a few times. J is TRBJ2-7 and V is TRBV2; D uncertain. The germline V gene has CDR1 SNHLY and CDR2 FYNNEI. V shed 3 bases and J shed 5 bases, with 5 bases lying between them. This CDR3 is built from 11 residues. The CDR3 sequence: CASSDQHEQYF. In DNA, the CDR3 is TGTGCCAGCAGTGATCAGCACGAGCAGTACTTC.

To note about this clonotype: Relative to the germline gene, one junction end is altered; a read error may explain this. V is TRBV28 and J is TRBJ2-5; TRBD1 is a possible D gene (5 bases). There are 14 residues in the CDR3. Germline values: CDR1 MDHEN, CDR2 SYDVKM. The CDR3 here is CVSSEQGEQETQYF. The CDR3 coding sequence is TGTGTCAGCAGCGAGCAAGGGGAACAAGAGACCCAGTACTTC.